The clone carrying this TCR beta chain was counted once. The antigen is unknown. This sample was included in a study of a mutant IDH1 vaccine in newly diagnosed glioma. The wider study: Either 4-6 weeks after radiotherapy alone or alongside temozolomide, vaccination was begun. Therapy received beforehand was radiotherapy, temozolomide, or both, with most patients given both. General study results and limits: Pseudoprogression seemingly bore no relation to changes in top peripheral T cell clonotypes.

Time point of the sample: week 5, during vaccination. Vaccinated patients received 300 ug of mutant IDH1 20-mer peptide per dose, with topical imiquimod. Donors' newly diagnosed IDH1-mutant WHO grade 3 or 4 astrocytomas lacked nuclear ATRX. The table came from immunoSEQ multiplex PCR; TCRdb's copy has only in-frame clones and leaves some out. The table lists roughly 28,000 clones, more than 60% of them singletons, with 7.2% in the top ten. The CDR3 has 14 amino acids. Trimming shortened V by 5 bases and J by 7 bases, and 14 bases separated the two germline ends. Per the germline V gene, CDR1 is SGHTA and CDR2 is FQGNSA.

This receptor was obtained from a man aged 35 to 55 with glioma. Some clones in this sample may be carry-over from other donors' samples. This chain connects TRBV7-2 to TRBJ2-2, with D possibly called TRBD1 or TRBD2 (5 bases each). This material consisted of PBMCs, taken from a glioma patient whose treatment included an IDH1 peptide vaccine. The CDR3 region is CASSLGEIGGELFF. As DNA, the CDR3 is TGTGCCAGCAGCCTAGGGGAGATAGGCGGGGAGCTGTTTTTT.